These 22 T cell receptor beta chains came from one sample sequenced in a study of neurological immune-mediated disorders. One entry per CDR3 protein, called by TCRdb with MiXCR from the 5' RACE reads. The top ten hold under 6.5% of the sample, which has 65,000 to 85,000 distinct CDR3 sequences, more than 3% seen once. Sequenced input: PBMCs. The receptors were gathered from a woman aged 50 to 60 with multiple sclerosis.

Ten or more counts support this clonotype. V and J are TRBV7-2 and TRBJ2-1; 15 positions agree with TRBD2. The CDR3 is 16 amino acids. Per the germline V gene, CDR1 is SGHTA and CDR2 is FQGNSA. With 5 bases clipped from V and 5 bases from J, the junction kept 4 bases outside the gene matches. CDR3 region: CASSPRTSGGDNEQFF. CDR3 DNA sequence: TGTGCCAGCAGCCCGAGGACTAGCGGGGGGGACAATGAGCAGTTCTTC.

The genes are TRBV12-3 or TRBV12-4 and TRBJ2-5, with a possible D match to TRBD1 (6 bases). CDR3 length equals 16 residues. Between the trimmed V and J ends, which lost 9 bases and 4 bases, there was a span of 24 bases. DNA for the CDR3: TGTGCCAGTTTTAAGTTTTCACGGACAGCTGGAGAGACCCAGTACTTC. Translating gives CASFKFSRTAGETQYF.

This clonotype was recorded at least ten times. CDR3 sequence: CASRRTSRETQYF. In DNA, the CDR3 is TGTGCCAGCAGGCGGACTAGTCGAGAGACCCAGTACTTC. The V and J genes are TRBV6-5 and TRBJ2-5; 7 bases are shared with TRBD2. With V trimmed by 6 bases and J by 4 bases, 5 bases remained unmatched. Germline-derived CDR1 and CDR2 are MNHEY and SVGAGI. The CDR3 contains 13 residues.

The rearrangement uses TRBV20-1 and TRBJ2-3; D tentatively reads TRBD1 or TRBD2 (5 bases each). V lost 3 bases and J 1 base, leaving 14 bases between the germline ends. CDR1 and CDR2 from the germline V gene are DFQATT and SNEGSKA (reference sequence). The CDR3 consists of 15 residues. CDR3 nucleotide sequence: TGCAGTGCTAGTTCGGTTTGGGACCGCACAGATACGCAGTATTTT. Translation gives CSASSVWDRTDTQYF.

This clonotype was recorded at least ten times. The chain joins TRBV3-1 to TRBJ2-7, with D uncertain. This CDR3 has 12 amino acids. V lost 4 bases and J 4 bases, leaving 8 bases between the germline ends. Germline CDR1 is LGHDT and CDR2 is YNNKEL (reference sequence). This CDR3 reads CASSRAGYEQYV. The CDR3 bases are TGTGCCAGCAGCCGAGCCGGTTACGAGCAGTACGTC.

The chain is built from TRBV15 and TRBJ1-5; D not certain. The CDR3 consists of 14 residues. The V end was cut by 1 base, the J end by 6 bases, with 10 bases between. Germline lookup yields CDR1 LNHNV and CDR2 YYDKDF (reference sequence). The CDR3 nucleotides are TGTGCCACCAGCAGAGCTTTCCTAGGTCAGCCCCAGCATTTT. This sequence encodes CATSRAFLGQPQHF.

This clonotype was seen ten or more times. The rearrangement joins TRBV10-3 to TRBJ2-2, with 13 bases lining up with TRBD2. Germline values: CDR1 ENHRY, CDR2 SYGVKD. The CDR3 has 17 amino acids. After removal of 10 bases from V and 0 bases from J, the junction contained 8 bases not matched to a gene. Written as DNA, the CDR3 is TGTGCCACCCTAGGGACTAGCGGGATCGCGAACACCGGGGAGCTGTTTTTT. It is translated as CATLGTSGIANTGELFF.

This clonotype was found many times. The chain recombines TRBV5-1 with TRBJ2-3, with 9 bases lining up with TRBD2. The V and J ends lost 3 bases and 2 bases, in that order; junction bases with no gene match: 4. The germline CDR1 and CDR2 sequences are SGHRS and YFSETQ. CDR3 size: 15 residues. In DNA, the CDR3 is TGCGCCAGCAGCTCTGGCGGGAGGGACACAGATACGCAGTATTTT. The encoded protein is CASSSGGRDTDTQYF.

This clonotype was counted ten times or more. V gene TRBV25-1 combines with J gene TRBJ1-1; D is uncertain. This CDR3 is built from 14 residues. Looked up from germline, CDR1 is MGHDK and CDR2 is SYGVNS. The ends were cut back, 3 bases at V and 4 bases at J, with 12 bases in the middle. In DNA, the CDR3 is TGTGCCAGCAGTGACATAACATGGGGCACTGAAGCTTTCTTT. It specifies CASSDITWGTEAFF.

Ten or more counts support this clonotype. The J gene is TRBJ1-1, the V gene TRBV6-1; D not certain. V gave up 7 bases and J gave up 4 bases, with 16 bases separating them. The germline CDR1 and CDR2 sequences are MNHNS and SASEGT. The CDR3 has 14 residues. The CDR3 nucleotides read TGTGCCAGCATCGTAGGAGCTATGGCCACTGAAGCTTTCTTT. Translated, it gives CASIVGAMATEAFF.

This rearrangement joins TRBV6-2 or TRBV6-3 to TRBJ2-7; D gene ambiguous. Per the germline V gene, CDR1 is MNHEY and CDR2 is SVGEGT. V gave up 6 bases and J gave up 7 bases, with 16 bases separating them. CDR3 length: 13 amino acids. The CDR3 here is CASRMMQGQEQYV. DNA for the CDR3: TGTGCCAGCAGAATGATGCAAGGGCAAGAGCAGTACGTC.

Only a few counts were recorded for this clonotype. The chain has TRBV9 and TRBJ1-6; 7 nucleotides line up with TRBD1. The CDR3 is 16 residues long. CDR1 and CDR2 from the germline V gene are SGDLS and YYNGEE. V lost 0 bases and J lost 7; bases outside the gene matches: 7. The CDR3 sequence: CASSVGPDRVNSPLHF. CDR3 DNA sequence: TGTGCCAGCAGCGTAGGTCCCGACAGGGTGAATTCACCCCTCCACTTT.

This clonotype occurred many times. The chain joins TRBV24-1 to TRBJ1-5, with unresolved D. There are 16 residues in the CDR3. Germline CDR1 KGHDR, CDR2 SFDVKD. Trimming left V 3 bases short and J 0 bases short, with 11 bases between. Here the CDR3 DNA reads TGTGCCACCAGTGATGCCTCCCTCGGTAGCAATCAGCCCCAGCATTTT. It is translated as CATSDASLGSNQPQHF.

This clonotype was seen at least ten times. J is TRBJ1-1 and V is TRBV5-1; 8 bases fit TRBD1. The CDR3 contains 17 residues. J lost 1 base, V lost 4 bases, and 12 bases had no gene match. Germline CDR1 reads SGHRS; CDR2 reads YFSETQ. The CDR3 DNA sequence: TGCGCCAGCAGCAAACGTCAGGGGGCAGAAAGGAACACTGAAGCTTTCTTT. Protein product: CASSKRQGAERNTEAFF.

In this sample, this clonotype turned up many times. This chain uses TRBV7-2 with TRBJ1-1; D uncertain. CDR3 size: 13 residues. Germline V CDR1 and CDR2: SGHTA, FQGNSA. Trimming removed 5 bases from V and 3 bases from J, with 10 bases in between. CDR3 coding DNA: TGTGCCAGCAGCAGTAGGACCGACACTGAAGCTTTCTTT. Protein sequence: CASSSRTDTEAFF.

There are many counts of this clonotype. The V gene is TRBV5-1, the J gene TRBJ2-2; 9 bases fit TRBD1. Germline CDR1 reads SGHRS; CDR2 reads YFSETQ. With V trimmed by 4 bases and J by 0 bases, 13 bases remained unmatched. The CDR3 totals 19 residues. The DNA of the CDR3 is TGCGCCAGCAGCCTAGGGACAGGGCATGCGTTCGCGAACACCGGGGAGCTGTTTTTT. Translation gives CASSLGTGHAFANTGELFF.

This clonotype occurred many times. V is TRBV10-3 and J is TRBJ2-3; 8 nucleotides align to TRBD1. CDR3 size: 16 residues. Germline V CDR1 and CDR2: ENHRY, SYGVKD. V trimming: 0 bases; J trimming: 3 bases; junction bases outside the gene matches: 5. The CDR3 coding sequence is TGTGCCATCAGTGAGTCTTTAGGACAGGGAACAGATACGCAGTATTTT. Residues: CAISESLGQGTDTQYF.

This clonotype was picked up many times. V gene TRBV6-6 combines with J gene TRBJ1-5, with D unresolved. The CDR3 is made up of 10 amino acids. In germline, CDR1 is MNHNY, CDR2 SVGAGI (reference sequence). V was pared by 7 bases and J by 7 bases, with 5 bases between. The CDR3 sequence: CASNRQPQHF. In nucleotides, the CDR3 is TGTGCCAGCAACCGGCAGCCCCAGCATTTT.

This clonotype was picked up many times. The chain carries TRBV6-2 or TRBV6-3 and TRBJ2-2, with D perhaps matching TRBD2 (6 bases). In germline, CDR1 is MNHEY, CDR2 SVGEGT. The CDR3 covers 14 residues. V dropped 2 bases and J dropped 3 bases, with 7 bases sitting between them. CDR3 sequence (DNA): TGTGCCAGCAGTTACCAGCGGGACACCGGGGAGCTGTTTTTT. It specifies CASSYQRDTGELFF.

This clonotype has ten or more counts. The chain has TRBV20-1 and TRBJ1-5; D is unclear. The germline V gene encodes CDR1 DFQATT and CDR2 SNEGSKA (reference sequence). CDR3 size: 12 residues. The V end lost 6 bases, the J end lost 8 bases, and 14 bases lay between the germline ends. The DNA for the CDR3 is TGCAGTGCCGCGGACGGGATGGAGCCCCAGCATTTT. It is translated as CSAADGMEPQHF.

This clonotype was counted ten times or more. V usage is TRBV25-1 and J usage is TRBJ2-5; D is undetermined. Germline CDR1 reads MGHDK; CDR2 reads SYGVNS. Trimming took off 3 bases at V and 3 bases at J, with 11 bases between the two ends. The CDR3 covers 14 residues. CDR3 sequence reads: CASSDVGAKETQYF. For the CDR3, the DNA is TGTGCCAGCAGTGATGTCGGCGCTAAAGAGACCCAGTACTTC.

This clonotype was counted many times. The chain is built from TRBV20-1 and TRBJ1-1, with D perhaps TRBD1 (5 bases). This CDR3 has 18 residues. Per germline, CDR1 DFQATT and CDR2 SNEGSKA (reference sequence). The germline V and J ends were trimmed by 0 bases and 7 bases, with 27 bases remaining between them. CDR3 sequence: CSARDRGRAVISRVEAFF. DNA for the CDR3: TGCAGTGCTAGAGATAGGGGTAGGGCAGTTATCAGTCGGGTTGAAGCTTTCTTT.